What follows are 32 T cell receptor beta chains derived from one specimen sequenced in a study of blood T cells in healthy people across ages (dated by TCRdb to 2015 to 2017). The method was 5' RACE. A second roughly 6 to 11 cycle PCR used a sample-barcoded 5' primer and a J-beta primer mix. In TCRdb, the public reads were trimmed at Q25 with fastp and aligned with MiXCR, with productive beta chains retained. Rows are combined by CDR3 protein, so each entry shows the most common genes and DNA. The sample table contains 1,800,000 or so distinct CDR3 sequences; only one count was recorded for about two fifths of them. The biggest ten clones account for 23% of the sample. The sample consisted of blood. The receptors were sampled from a human donor in good health.

This clonotype was observed a few times. The chain has TRBV6-5 and TRBJ2-6, with D tentatively TRBD1 (5 bases). Germline V gene sequence: CDR1 MNHEY, CDR2 SVGAGI. The length of the CDR3 is 15 residues. Between the trimmed V and J ends, which lost 6 bases and 5 bases, there was a span of 14 bases. CDR3 nucleotides: TGTGCCAGCAGAGAGTCCTCAGGGAGGGCCAACGTCCTGACTTTC. Amino acid sequence: CASRESSGRANVLTF.

In this sample, this clonotype turned up a few times. CDR3 residues: CASSQDPGIGYEQYF. CDR3 bases: TGCGCCAGCAGCCAAGATCCAGGGATTGGCTACGAGCAGTACTTC. This chain links TRBV4-3 with TRBJ2-7; TRBD1 is a possible D gene (5 bases). V lost 0 bases to trimming and J lost 3 bases, with 12 bases between them. Per the germline V gene, CDR1 is LGHNA and CDR2 is YSLEER. The CDR3 runs 15 residues.

The chain couples TRBV4-2 to TRBJ2-5; 7 bases map to TRBD2. V was clipped by 5 bases and J by 3 bases; unmatched bases: 9. Germline V lookup: CDR1 LGHNA, CDR2 YNFKEQ. CDR3 length equals 15 residues. The CDR3 protein is CASSYHRGGKETQYF. CDR3 DNA sequence: TGTGCCAGCAGCTACCACCGGGGAGGGAAAGAGACCCAGTACTTC.

V gene TRBV7-9 combines with J gene TRBJ1-2; no definite D call. Trimming removed 0 bases from V and 12 bases from J, with 17 bases in between. The CDR3 spans 14 residues. Germline CDR1 SEHNR, CDR2 FQNEAQ (reference sequence). CDR3 amino acids: CASSLAGSADGDTF. Written as DNA, the CDR3 is TGTGCCAGCAGCTTAGCAGGGTCCGCGGATGGAGACACCTTC.

The chain employs TRBV21-1 and TRBJ2-5; the DNA was not compared with TRBD2, the D call given in the table. The better agreement between TRBJ2-7 and the DNA end casts doubt on the J call. TRBV21-1 is annotated as a pseudogene. The CDR3 extends over 16 amino acids. The CDR3, as DNA: TGTGCCAGCAGCAACTCAGGGCCTCGGGACTCCTACGAGCAGTACTTC. Amino acids: CASSNSGPRDSYEQYF.

The chain uses TRBV4-1 and TRBJ2-3; 13 nucleotides line up with TRBD2. Trimming cost V 2 bases and J 5 bases; bases outside gene matches: 7. Germline-derived CDR1 and CDR2 are MGHRA and YSYEKL. The CDR3 length is 17 residues. DNA for the CDR3: TGCGCCAGCAGCCAAATTGGACTAGCGGGGGTTGGAGATACGCAGTATTTT. Translated: CASSQIGLAGVGDTQYF.

In DNA, the CDR3 is TGTGCCAGCAGCCCTATCGCGGAGACCCAGTACTTC. Translation: CASSPIAETQYF. The chain links TRBV7-7 to TRBJ2-5, with D unclear. Trimming took 5 bases from V and 5 from J, leaving 9 bases between them. In germline, CDR1 is SSHAT, CDR2 FNYEAQ (reference sequence). This CDR3 region has 12 residues.

The V call is TRBV7-2, the J call TRBJ2-5; maybe TRBD1 (6 bases). V was clipped by 9 bases and J by 1 base, with 15 bases between them. The CDR3 totals 14 residues. Germline V gives CDR1 SGHTA, CDR2 FQGNSA. CDR3 DNA: TGTGCCAGTAGTAAGAGGGGGAGCCAAGAGACCCAGTACTTC. This gives the protein CASSKRGSQETQYF.

This chain uses TRBV5-8 with TRBJ2-4; 7 positions match TRBD1. The J call could be wrong; TRBJ2-7 is a better fit for the DNA end. The CDR3 sequence is 15 residues long. CDR1 SGHTS and CDR2 YDEGEE come from the germline V gene. CDR3 residues: CASSLGQGYFHEQYF. The CDR3 nucleotides read TGTGCCAGCAGCTTGGGACAGGGTTATTTCCACGAGCAGTACTTC.

This clonotype was observed a handful of times. This chain links TRBV6-2 or TRBV6-3 with TRBJ1-1, with D possibly matching TRBD1 (5 bases). V was trimmed by 6 bases and J by 11 bases, leaving 16 bases between them. CDR1 is MNHEY and CDR2 is SVGEGT in the germline V gene. The CDR3 loop spans 12 amino acids. CDR3 sequence (DNA): TGTGCCAGCAGCCGCGCTGGGGCAGGGGCTTTCTTT. Translated, it gives CASSRAGAGAFF.

The chain joins TRBV18 to TRBJ1-1, with 7 bases fitting TRBD1. There are 15 residues in the CDR3. CDR1 is KGHSH and CDR2 is LQKENI in the germline V gene. The V segment lost 2 bases and the J segment 4 bases; nucleotides outside the gene matches: 7. The CDR3: CASSPRDRVGTEAFF. The CDR3 DNA reads as TGTGCCAGCTCACCAAGGGACAGAGTGGGCACTGAAGCTTTCTTT.

The V call is TRBV5-1, the J call TRBJ2-3; D remains unclear. This CDR3 contains 15 residues. Germline V gene sequence: CDR1 SGHRS, CDR2 YFSETQ. The V gene lost 3 bases and the J gene lost 6 bases, with 17 bases spanning the gap. DNA for the CDR3: TGCGCCAGCAGCTCCAGCCGGGTTTTCGGTGATACGCAGTATTTT. Translated: CASSSSRVFGDTQYF.

The gene calls are TRBV28 and TRBJ1-6; tentatively, D is TRBD1 (6 bases). Trimming shortened V by 7 bases and J by 6 bases, and 22 bases separated the two germline ends. This CDR3 region has 17 residues. Germline values: CDR1 MDHEN, CDR2 SYDVKM. CDR3 nucleotides: TGTGCCAGCAATCAACCGGGGGCCGGGACACTTAATTCACCCCTCCACTTT. It translates to CASNQPGAGTLNSPLHF.

The table lists this clonotype with many counts. The V gene is TRBV29-1, the J gene TRBJ1-4; D is unclear. The V and J ends lost 4 bases and 6 bases respectively, with 3 bases between them. There are 10 residues in the CDR3. Per the germline V gene, CDR1 is SQVTM and CDR2 is ANQGSEA. The CDR3: CSVADEKLFF. The CDR3 DNA reads TGCAGCGTTGCGGATGAAAAACTGTTTTTT.

This clonotype was counted at least ten times. V gene TRBV6-2 or TRBV6-3 combines with J gene TRBJ2-1; D gene uncertain. Germline V lookup: CDR1 MNHEY, CDR2 SVGEGT. V gave up 3 bases and J gave up 1 base, with 7 bases separating them. This CDR3 contains 14 residues. CDR3 loop: CASSYLGSYNEQFF. Written as DNA, the CDR3 is TGTGCCAGCAGTTATCTAGGGTCCTACAATGAGCAGTTCTTC.

V usage is TRBV7-6 and J usage is TRBJ2-3, with 7 bases that match TRBD2. Per the germline V gene, CDR1 is SGHVS and CDR2 is FNYEAQ. The junction had 9 bases not matched to a gene; V was cut back by 3 bases and J by 3 bases. The CDR3 totals 16 residues. For the CDR3, the DNA is TGTGCCAGCAGCTTGGGAGGGATGGGAACAACAGATACGCAGTATTTT. Translating it yields CASSLGGMGTTDTQYF.

The chain joins TRBV29-1 to TRBJ2-4; 7 bases align to TRBD1. The CDR3 is 13 amino acids. V trimming: 6 bases; J trimming: 9 bases; junction bases outside the gene matches: 11. Germline assignment: CDR1 SQVTM and CDR2 ANQGSEA. The CDR3 DNA reads as TGCAGCGTCCGGACAGGCATCGATGGCATTCAGTACTTC. Translated, it gives CSVRTGIDGIQYF.

CDR3 bases: TGTGCCAGCAGGAGGACTGAAGCTTTCTTT. Encoded protein: CASRRTEAFF. The chain recombines TRBV12-3 or TRBV12-4 with TRBJ1-1; D is ambiguous. The V end lost 6 bases, the J end lost 5 bases, and 4 bases lay between the germline ends. The CDR3 is 10 amino acids.

This clonotype was seen only a few times. This chain connects TRBV6-5 to TRBJ2-3; D is unclear. V was clipped by 8 bases and J by 0 bases, with 12 bases between them. The CDR3 totals 14 residues. Germline V gene lookup returns CDR1 MNHEY and CDR2 SVGAGI. The CDR3 nucleotides read TGTGCCAGCTATAAGTTTGGGAGCACAGATACGCAGTATTTT. Its translation is CASYKFGSTDTQYF.

The genes are TRBV7-2 and TRBJ2-5; the D gene is possibly TRBD1 (6 bases). CDR3 size: 16 residues. Trimming took 11 bases from V and 4 from J, leaving 26 bases between them. The germline gives CDR1 SGHTA, CDR2 FQGNSA. Here the CDR3 reads CACSLVGLQGRETQYF. The CDR3 bases are TGTGCCTGTAGCTTAGTAGGGCTACAGGGTAGAGAGACCCAGTACTTC. The complete variable domain, with remaining parts taken from reference TRBV7-2 and TRBJ2-5, reads GAGVSQSPSNKVTEKGKDVELRCDPISGHTALYWYRQSLGQGLEFLIYFQGNSAPDKSGLPSDRFSAERTGGSVSTLTIQRTQQEDSAVYLCACSLVGLQGRETQYFGPGTRLLVL.

The chain is built from TRBV29-1 and TRBJ2-1; D not certain. Germline V gene data show CDR1 as SQVTM and CDR2 as ANQGSEA. This CDR3 has 11 amino acids. The ends were cut back, 4 bases at V and 8 bases at J, with 9 bases in the middle. CDR3 sequence reads: CSVVFIHEQFF. The CDR3 DNA reads as TGCAGCGTTGTCTTTATCCATGAGCAGTTCTTC.

This clonotype was detected a few times. This rearrangement joins TRBV7-2 to TRBJ1-1, with 9 bases lining up with TRBD1. V lost 4 bases and J lost 7; bases outside the gene matches: 4. The germline V gene has CDR1 SGHTA and CDR2 FQGNSA. The CDR3 runs 13 residues. The CDR3 DNA reads TGTGCCAGCAGCTGGGGACAGGGTGATGAAGCTTTCTTT. It yields the protein CASSWGQGDEAFF.

About this clonotype: The conserved phenylalanine or tryptophan is not found at the CDR3 terminus, so this likely reflects a read error. CDR3 nucleotides: TGTGCCAGCAGCTTTGACAGGGGTACGCAGTATCTT. This sequence encodes CASSFDRGTQYL. The chain joins TRBV7-3 to TRBJ2-3, with TRBD1 identical over 8 bases. Germline V gives CDR1 SGHTA, CDR2 FQGTGA. The CDR3 runs 12 residues. Trimming at V came to 3 bases and at J to 8 bases, leaving 1 base not matched to a gene.

This clonotype was detected many times. This chain links TRBV20-1 with TRBJ1-6; 9 nucleotides line up with TRBD1. CDR1 is DFQATT and CDR2 is SNEGSKA in the germline V gene (reference sequence). The CDR3 covers 17 residues. J gave up 5 bases and V 0 bases, and 8 bases lay outside the gene matches. CDR3 coding DNA: TGCAGTGCTAGAGATGGAGGTCGACAGGGGGATAATTCACCCCTCCACTTT. Its protein product is CSARDGGRQGDNSPLHF.

About this clonotype: The junction does not match germline at one end; this may be a read error. The chain links TRBV24-1 to TRBJ2-5; D tentatively fits TRBD1 or TRBD2 (5 bases each). This CDR3 is built from 15 residues. Per the germline V gene, CDR1 is KGHDR and CDR2 is SFDVKD. CDR3 bases: TGTGCCATCAGTGATTCACAAGGGGCGGGAGAGACCCAGTACTTC. Translating it yields CAISDSQGAGETQYF.

CDR3 nucleotides: TGCGCCAGCAGCTCGACAGGGGCAAGGCAAGAGACCCAGTACTTC. It specifies CASSSTGARQETQYF. The chain uses TRBV5-1 and TRBJ2-5, with 8 bases lining up with TRBD1. The CDR3 totals 15 residues. V shed 3 bases, J shed 2 bases, and the junction held 6 bases outside the gene matches. Germline V gene lookup returns CDR1 SGHRS and CDR2 YFSETQ.

The rearrangement joins TRBV20-1 to TRBJ1-5, with D maybe TRBD1 (5 bases). V was cut by 0 bases and J by 3 bases, with 9 bases left in between. CDR3 length: 14 residues. Germline V gene data show CDR1 as DFQATT and CDR2 as SNEGSKA (reference sequence). DNA of the CDR3: TGCAGTGCTAGAGAGCCCAGGGTCAATCAGCCCCAGCATTTT. This codes for CSAREPRVNQPQHF.

In this sample, this clonotype turned up a few times. The rearrangement links TRBV20-1 to TRBJ1-5; D remains unclear. V lost 2 bases, J lost 1 base, and 9 bases lay in between. The CDR3 is 14 amino acids. Germline assignment: CDR1 DFQATT and CDR2 SNEGSKA (reference sequence). Here the CDR3 DNA reads TGCAGTGCTAGAAGCCAGTCGAGCAATCAGCCCCAGCATTTT. This codes for CSARSQSSNQPQHF.

The chain has TRBV7-9 and TRBJ1-2, with D hard to call. The CDR3 runs to 14 residues. V was pared by 3 bases and J by 2 bases, with 10 bases between. CDR1 and CDR2 (germline): SEHNR, FQNEAQ (reference sequence). The chain's CDR3 is CASSFPDGNYGYTF. CDR3 bases: TGTGCCAGCAGCTTTCCGGACGGGAACTATGGCTACACCTTC. The full variable domain, with the rest looked up from reference TRBV7-9 and TRBJ1-2, is DTGVSQNPRHKITKRGQNVTFRCDPISEHNRLYWYRQTLGQGPEFLTYFQNEAQLEKSRLLSDRFSAERPKGSFSTLEIQRTEQGDSAMYLCASSFPDGNYGYTFGSGTRLTVV.

This clonotype showed up many times. The chain links TRBV5-1 to TRBJ1-2; no firm D call. Trimming shortened V by 0 bases and J by 4 bases, and 7 bases separated the two germline ends. CDR1 is SGHRS and CDR2 is YFSETQ in the germline V gene. CDR3 length: 13 amino acids. The CDR3 here is CASSLEAGYGYTF. The CDR3, as DNA: TGCGCCAGCAGCTTGGAGGCAGGCTATGGCTACACCTTC.

This clonotype was counted between two and nine times. This may be a read error, as it is one base from a much larger clone. The gene calls are TRBV24-1 and TRBJ1-2; D remains unclear. This CDR3 spans 13 amino acids. Germline lookup yields CDR1 KGHDR and CDR2 SFDVKD. CDR3 sequence: CATRDFDENGYTF. CDR3 DNA: TGTGCCACCAGGGATTTTGACGAGAATGGCTACACCTTC.

In its sample, this clonotype was seen a few times. V gene TRBV7-9 combines with J gene TRBJ1-4; D remains unclear. CDR1 and CDR2 (germline): SEHNR, FQNEAQ (reference sequence). The CDR3 length is 12 residues. The V and J ends lost 4 bases and 7 bases respectively, with 7 bases between them. DNA of the CDR3: TGTGCCAGCAGCTCCCTTGCTGAAAAACTGTTTTTT. Amino acid sequence: CASSSLAEKLFF.